A selection of T cell receptor beta chains follows, all from one sample in a study of blood T cell repertoires in COVID-19. Measured with immunoSEQ multiplex PCR; TCRdb has only the in-frame clones, and not every one. This table holds about 300,000 clones, around nine tenths found once. Sequencing used peripheral blood. The receptors were gathered from a woman in her 30s with COVID-19, enrolled during active disease. Each CDR3 is given with its conserved first and last residue. The D gene is left open where the match is weak. Clone size appears in some rows only: once, few, many, or a class for an expanded clone.

d_call,v_call,j_call,clone_size,cdr3_nt,cdr3_aa
-,TRBV6-5,TRBJ1-2,-,TGTGCCAGCAGTTCCCTAACTCTGCGGTTAAACTATGGCTACACCTTC,CASSSLTLRLNYGYTF
-,TRBV4-1,TRBJ1-1,once,TGCGCCAGCAGCCACATCCCCGCTGGTAGGGGCCGGAACACTGAAGCTTTCTTT,CASSHIPAGRGRNTEAFF
-,TRBV4-1,TRBJ2-3,-,TGCGCCAGCAGCCAAGGGTGGGGCGCGGGCACAGATACGCAGTATTTT,CASSQGWGAGTDTQYF
TRBD1,TRBV30,TRBJ2-7,-,TGTGCCTGGAGTCGGGACAGGCACGAGCAGTACTTC,CAWSRDRHEQYF
TRBD1,TRBV9,TRBJ1-6,-,TGTGCCAGCAGCGGGGACCACCAGGGGGAGAATTCACCCCTCCACTTT,CASSGDHQGENSPLHF
-,TRBV14,TRBJ2-5,once,TGTGCCAGCAGCCAAGTCCGGAGAGAGACCCAGTACTTC,CASSQVRRETQYF
-,TRBV12-3/TRBV12-4,TRBJ1-2,-,TGTGCCAGCAGTGACGGGGGTAATGGCTACACCTTC,CASSDGGNGYTF
-,TRBV14,TRBJ2-1,-,TGTGCCAGCAGCCAAGGTCCCGGGACTCCAGTCTTC,CASSQGPGTPVF
-,TRBV6-5,TRBJ1-6,once,TGTGCCAGCAGCGTTGGATCCCAGCGACCCCTCCACTTT,CASSVGSQRPLHF
TRBD2,TRBV4-2,TRBJ2-3,-,TGTGCCAGCAGCCTAGCGGGGCACACAGATACGCAGTATTTT,CASSLAGHTDTQYF
-,TRBV5-1,TRBJ1-2,-,TGCGCCAGCAGTGTTTCAGGGAACTATGGCTACACCTTC,CASSVSGNYGYTF
-,TRBV19,TRBJ1-2,few,TGTGCCAGTAGGAATCCATCAGGGGCCGGTGGCTACACCTTC,CASRNPSGAGGYTF
-,TRBV4-3,TRBJ1-2,-,TGCGCCAGCAGCCAAGTGGCGGGGGCAGACTATGGCTACACCTTC,CASSQVAGADYGYTF
-,TRBV9,TRBJ1-3,-,TGTGCCAGCAGCGCAGGAAGCTCTGGAAACACCATATATTTT,CASSAGSSGNTIYF
-,TRBV5-1,TRBJ1-4,-,TGCGCCAGCAGCTTGCAGGGTACAACTAATGAAAAACTGTTTTTT,CASSLQGTTNEKLFF
-,TRBV7-8,TRBJ2-3,-,TGTGCCAGCAGCTTAGCGGGCGCAGATACGCAGTATTTT,CASSLAGADTQYF
TRBD1,TRBV7-6,TRBJ2-7,-,TGTGCCAGCAGCTTAGCGAGTAGGGGGGACAGGGGGTACGAGCAGTACTTC,CASSLASRGDRGYEQYF
-,TRBV15,TRBJ2-3,-,TGTGCCACCAGCAGCGGGAGCGGAGATACGCAGTATTTT,CATSSGSGDTQYF
-,TRBV19,TRBJ1-4,-,TGTGCCAGTACGGCTCTCCGGGGAACCACTAATGAAAAACTGTTTTTT,CASTALRGTTNEKLFF
TRBD1,TRBV2,TRBJ2-2,-,TGTGCCAGCAGTGAAGATACAGGGGGCTTGAACACCGGGGAGCTGTTTTTT,CASSEDTGGLNTGELFF
-,TRBV11-2,TRBJ2-1,-,TGTGCCAGCAGCACGGTAGGGGCGGATGAGCAGTTCTTC,CASSTVGADEQFF
TRBD1,TRBV6-5,TRBJ1-2,-,TGTGCCAGCAGTTACTTAACAGGGGATGGTGATGGCTACACCTTC,CASSYLTGDGDGYTF
TRBD2,TRBV6-2/TRBV6-3,TRBJ2-7,-,TGTGCCAGCAGTTCTTCCCCGGCGGGGGGGCTGAACGAGCAGTACTTC,CASSSSPAGGLNEQYF
-,TRBV2,TRBJ1-6,few,TGTGCCAGCAGTGAAGAGGCAACCGGAGATTCACCCCTCCACTTT,CASSEEATGDSPLHF
-,TRBV18,TRBJ2-7,-,TGTGCCAGCTCATTCACTACGGGCGAGCAGTACTTC,CASSFTTGEQYF
-,TRBV6-2/TRBV6-3,TRBJ1-1,-,TGTGCCAGCAGTGTCGACCCCGGGGGTAACACTGAAGCTTTCTTT,CASSVDPGGNTEAFF
TRBD1,TRBV4-1,TRBJ1-2,-,TGCGCCAGCAGCCAAGAGGGACAGGGGGCAAGTTATGGCTACACCTTC,CASSQEGQGASYGYTF
TRBD2,TRBV6-2/TRBV6-3,TRBJ2-3,-,TGTGCCAGCAGTTACTTGGCGGGGGGGCCAATAGATACGCAGTATTTT,CASSYLAGGPIDTQYF
-,TRBV12-1,TRBJ2-1,-,TGTGCCAGCAGCAATCGACCTTCTCGGGGGGGATATGAGCAGTTCTTC,CASSNRPSRGGYEQFF
-,TRBV7-2,TRBJ1-1,-,TGTGCCAGCAGCCCAAGTGGGCGACCCCGTGGGTACACTGAAGCTTTCTTT,CASSPSGRPRGYTEAFF
-,TRBV2,TRBJ1-2,-,TGTGCCAGCAGTGGCGACGCGAGGATCTCCTATGGCTACACCTTC,CASSGDARISYGYTF
TRBD1,TRBV6-2/TRBV6-3,TRBJ1-6,many,TGTGCCAGCAGTGCATCCGGGACAGGGGGGTCACCCCTCCACTTT,CASSASGTGGSPLHF
TRBD2,TRBV18,TRBJ2-5,-,TGTGCCAGCTCACCCGCCCGTGGTAGCGGGAAGCAAGAGACCCAGTACTTC,CASSPARGSGKQETQYF
-,TRBV10-3,TRBJ1-5,-,TGTGCCATCAGACTCGAGGAGAATCAGCCCCAGCATTTT,CAIRLEENQPQHF
-,TRBV4-1,TRBJ1-1,-,TGCGCCAGCAGCCCTCACTTCGAGAACACTGAAGCTTTCTTT,CASSPHFENTEAFF
-,TRBV7-9,TRBJ1-6,-,TGTGCCAGCACCGCCGGGAATAGCTCCTATAATTCACCCCTCCACTTT,CASTAGNSSYNSPLHF
-,TRBV12-3/TRBV12-4,TRBJ1-3,-,TGTGCCAGCAAATACAGCTCTGGAAACACCATATATTTT,CASKYSSGNTIYF
-,TRBV30,TRBJ2-2,-,TGTGCCTGGACGGTACAGGGCACCGGGGAGCTGTTTTTT,CAWTVQGTGELFF
-,TRBV10-3,TRBJ1-3,-,TGTGCCATCGGGGAGGCTGGAAACACCATATATTTT,CAIGEAGNTIYF
TRBD1,TRBV6-4,TRBJ1-1,-,TGTGCCAGCAGCGCGACAGGGATGGTCACTGAAGCTTTCTTT,CASSATGMVTEAFF
TRBD1,TRBV30,TRBJ2-2,-,TGTGCCTGGAGTGGAGGGGGCAGGGCGCACACCGGGGAGCTGTTTTTT,CAWSGGGRAHTGELFF
TRBD2,TRBV29-1,TRBJ2-5,-,TGCAGCGTTGAACGGGCTAGCGGGGTGAATGGAGGAGAGACCCAGTACTTC,CSVERASGVNGGETQYF
-,TRBV6-5,TRBJ1-5,-,TGTGCCAGCAGTCTGACAGGTTATCAGCCCCAGCATTTT,CASSLTGYQPQHF
TRBD2,TRBV7-2,TRBJ2-2,-,TGTGCCAGCAGCTCTACCCTACTAGCGGGGAGGAACACCGGGGAGCTGTTTTTT,CASSSTLLAGRNTGELFF
TRBD1,TRBV11-3,TRBJ2-3,-,TGTGCCAGCAGCCCCCGGGACAGGGACACAGATACGCAGTATTTT,CASSPRDRDTDTQYF
-,TRBV6-1,TRBJ1-5,once,TGTGCCAGTAAACAGGGCCCCAATCAGCCCCAGCATTTT,CASKQGPNQPQHF